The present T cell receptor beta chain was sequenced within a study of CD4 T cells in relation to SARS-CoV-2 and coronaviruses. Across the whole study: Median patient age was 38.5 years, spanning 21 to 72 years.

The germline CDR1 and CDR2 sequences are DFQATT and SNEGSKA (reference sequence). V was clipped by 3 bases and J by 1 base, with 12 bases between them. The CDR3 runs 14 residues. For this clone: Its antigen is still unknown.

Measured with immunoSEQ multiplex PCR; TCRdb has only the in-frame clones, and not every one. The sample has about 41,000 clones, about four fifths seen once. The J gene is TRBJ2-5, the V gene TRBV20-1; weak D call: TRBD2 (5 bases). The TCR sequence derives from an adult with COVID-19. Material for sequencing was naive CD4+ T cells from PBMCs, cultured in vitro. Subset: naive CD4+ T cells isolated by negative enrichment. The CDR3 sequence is CSASMVASQETQYF. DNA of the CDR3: TGCAGTGCTAGTATGGTAGCGAGCCAAGAGACCCAGTACTTC.